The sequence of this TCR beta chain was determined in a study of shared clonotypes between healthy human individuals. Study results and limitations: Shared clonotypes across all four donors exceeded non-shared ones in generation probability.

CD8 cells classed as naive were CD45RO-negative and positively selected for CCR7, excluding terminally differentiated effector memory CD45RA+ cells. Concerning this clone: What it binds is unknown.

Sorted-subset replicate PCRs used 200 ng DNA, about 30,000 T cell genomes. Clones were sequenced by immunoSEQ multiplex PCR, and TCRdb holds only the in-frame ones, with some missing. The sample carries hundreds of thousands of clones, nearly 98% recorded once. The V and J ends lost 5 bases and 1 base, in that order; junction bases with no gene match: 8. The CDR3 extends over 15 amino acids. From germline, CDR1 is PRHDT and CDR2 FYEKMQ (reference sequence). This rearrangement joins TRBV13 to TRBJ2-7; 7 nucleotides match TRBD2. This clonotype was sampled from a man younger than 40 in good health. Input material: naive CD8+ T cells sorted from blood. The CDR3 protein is CASSPREGSSYEQYF. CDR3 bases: TGTGCCAGCAGCCCTAGGGAGGGGAGTTCCTACGAGCAGTACTTC.